One sample yielded the 9 T cell receptor beta chains listed below, sequenced in a study of shared clonotypes between healthy human individuals. Data came from immunoSEQ multiplex PCR; TCRdb stores just in-frame clones and leaves some out. The sample holds 1,500,000 or so clones, about 98.5% seen once. The sequenced sample was naive CD4+ T cells sorted from blood. The subset here: CD45RA+ positively selected. The receptors shown here come from a man aged 25-45 years in good health.

The CDR3 reads CASSELFTGSLVTQYF. In DNA, the CDR3 is TGTGCCAGCAGCGAACTGTTCACCGGGTCCCTGGTGACCCAGTACTTC. This chain links TRBV7-2 with TRBJ2-5; D not resolved. The CDR3 is made up of 16 amino acids. Trimming stripped 5 bases from V and 7 bases from J, with 23 bases between. Germline-derived CDR1 and CDR2 are SGHTA and FQGNSA.

This rearrangement joins TRBV28 to TRBJ2-3; tentatively, D is TRBD2 (5 bases). This CDR3 has 16 amino acids. V was cut by 3 bases and J by 1 base, with 14 bases left in between. Germline V gene lookup returns CDR1 MDHEN and CDR2 SYDVKM. The CDR3 coding sequence is TGTGCCAGCAGTTTTGCGGGCGTCCTTGGCACAGATACGCAGTATTTT. Translation gives CASSFAGVLGTDTQYF.

The chain is built from TRBV5-4 and TRBJ2-2, with D unresolved. The germline V gene encodes CDR1 SGHNT and CDR2 YYREEE (reference sequence). V was shortened by 4 bases and J by 2 bases, with 9 bases between the two germline ends. The CDR3 extends over 14 amino acids. This CDR3 reads CASSPDFNTGELFF. The CDR3, as DNA: TGTGCCAGCAGCCCCGATTTTAACACCGGGGAGCTGTTTTTT.

CDR3: CASSSHGRETQYF. The CDR3 bases are TGTGCCAGCAGCTCGCACGGGCGGGAGACCCAGTACTTC. The J gene is TRBJ2-5, the V gene TRBV28; no definite D call. V was pared by 6 bases and J by 5 bases, with 13 bases between. Per the germline V gene, CDR1 is MDHEN and CDR2 is SYDVKM. This CDR3 has 13 amino acids.

This chain uses TRBV5-1 with TRBJ2-2; 13 bases align to TRBD2. The CDR3 consists of 16 residues. The V and J ends lost 0 bases and 7 bases, in that order; junction bases with no gene match: 3. Germline values: CDR1 SGHRS, CDR2 YFSETQ. The CDR3, as DNA: TGCGCCAGCAGCTTGGAACTAGCGGGAGGGCACGGGGAGCTGTTTTTT. It specifies CASSLELAGGHGELFF. Variable domain in full (rest from reference TRBV5-1 and TRBJ2-2): KAGVTQTPRYLIKTRGQQVTLSCSPISGHRSVSWYQQTPGQGLQFLFEYFSETQRNKGNFPGRFSGRQFSNSRSEMNVSTLELGDSALYLCASSLELAGGHGELFFGEGSRLTVL.

The chain is built from TRBV29-1 and TRBJ2-7; D assignment may be TRBD1 or TRBD2 (6 bases each). V was shortened by 5 bases and J by 2 bases, with 16 bases between the two germline ends. CDR1 and CDR2 (germline): SQVTM, ANQGSEA. The length of the CDR3 is 14 residues. The CDR3 DNA reads TGCAGCGTTAGGGCGCCGGGGGCCACCTACGAGCAGTACTTC. This gives the protein CSVRAPGATYEQYF.

V and J are TRBV5-4 and TRBJ2-1; 13 positions match TRBD2. Germline CDR1 is SGHNT and CDR2 is YYREEE (reference sequence). Losses at the gene ends were 4 bases for V and 1 base for J; bases not matched to a gene: 14. The CDR3 contains 20 residues. The CDR3: CASSPTSGRVVRDSYNEQFF. CDR3 DNA sequence: TGTGCCAGCAGCCCCACTAGCGGGAGGGTTGTAAGGGATTCCTACAATGAGCAGTTCTTC.

This chain connects TRBV10-3 to TRBJ2-7, with 8 positions matching TRBD1. J was trimmed by 3 bases and V by 0 bases; bases with no gene match: 1. Germline V gene lookup returns CDR1 ENHRY and CDR2 SYGVKD. This CDR3 comprises 14 residues. CDR3 DNA: TGTGCCATCAGTGAGTCTGACAGGGGCTACGAGCAGTACTTC. Its translation: CAISESDRGYEQYF.

The chain has TRBV2 and TRBJ2-7, with a possible D match to TRBD2 (6 bases). V was shortened by 6 bases and J by 3 bases, with 18 bases between the two germline ends. The germline V gene encodes CDR1 SNHLY and CDR2 FYNNEI. This CDR3 spans 15 amino acids. CDR3 bases: TGTGCCAGCAGAGCCTTGGTCAGCGGGTACTACGAGCAGTACTTC. Protein sequence: CASRALVSGYYEQYF. Variable domain in full (rest from reference TRBV2 and TRBJ2-7): EPEVTQTPSHQVTQMGQEVILRCVPISNHLYFYWYRQILGQKVEFLVSFYNNEISEKSEIFDDQFSVERPDGSNFTLKIRSTKLEDSAMYFCASRALVSGYYEQYFGPGTRLTVT.